Listed here are 5 T cell receptor beta chains from one sample, sequenced in a study of blood T cell repertoires in COVID-19. Produced via immunoSEQ multiplex PCR; TCRdb's table is partial and in-frame only. The data contain some 250,000 clones, 84% of them seen just once; the ten biggest clones take up under 5%. Material: peripheral blood. The receptors come from a man aged 45-60 years with active or convalescent COVID-19.

V and J are TRBV30 and TRBJ2-2; TRBD1 aligns across 10 bases. This CDR3 is built from 17 residues. Germline CDR1 is GTSNPN and CDR2 is SVGIG (reference sequence). J gave up 0 bases and V 4 bases, and 8 bases lay outside the gene matches. The CDR3, as DNA: TGTGCCTGGACCCGGGGACAGGGGCTCCCGAACACCGGGGAGCTGTTTTTT. Amino acids: CAWTRGQGLPNTGELFF.

This rearrangement joins TRBV11-3 to TRBJ1-4; D possibly corresponds to TRBD1 (6 bases). The CDR3 extends over 15 amino acids. CDR1 is SGHNT, CDR2 YENEEA, per germline. The V end was cut by 2 bases, the J end by 5 bases, with 12 bases between. CDR3 sequence: CASSLQGWRNEKLFF. CDR3 DNA: TGTGCCAGCAGCTTACAGGGGTGGCGAAATGAAAAACTGTTTTTT.

The chain joins TRBV6-5 to TRBJ1-4; D perhaps matches TRBD1 (5 bases). Trimming left V 2 bases short and J 8 bases short, with 15 bases between. Looked up from germline, CDR1 is MNHEY and CDR2 is SVGAGI. The CDR3 spans 15 residues. The DNA of the CDR3 is TGTGCCAGCAGTTACGTTGCGGGGGAGAGCGAAAAACTGTTTTTT. Its translation: CASSYVAGESEKLFF.

This clone was found a few times. The chain is built from TRBV27 and TRBJ2-1, with TRBD2 matching 9 bases. Losses at the gene ends were 5 bases for V and 7 bases for J; bases not matched to a gene: 9. CDR1 MNHEY and CDR2 SMNVEV come from the germline V gene (reference sequence). This CDR3 spans 15 amino acids. CDR3 coding DNA: TGTGCCAGCAGTGGGTCAGCGGGGGGTGCTAATGAGCAGTTCTTC. Its protein product is CASSGSAGGANEQFF.

This chain joins TRBV15 and TRBJ1-2; 9 bases match TRBD1. Germline assignment: CDR1 LNHNV and CDR2 YYDKDF (reference sequence). There are 16 residues in the CDR3. V dropped 6 bases and J dropped 5; count of bases not matched to a gene: 13. The CDR3 reads CATSPPGQGVKYGYTF. DNA for the CDR3: TGTGCCACCAGTCCGCCGGGACAGGGAGTCAAGTATGGCTACACCTTC.